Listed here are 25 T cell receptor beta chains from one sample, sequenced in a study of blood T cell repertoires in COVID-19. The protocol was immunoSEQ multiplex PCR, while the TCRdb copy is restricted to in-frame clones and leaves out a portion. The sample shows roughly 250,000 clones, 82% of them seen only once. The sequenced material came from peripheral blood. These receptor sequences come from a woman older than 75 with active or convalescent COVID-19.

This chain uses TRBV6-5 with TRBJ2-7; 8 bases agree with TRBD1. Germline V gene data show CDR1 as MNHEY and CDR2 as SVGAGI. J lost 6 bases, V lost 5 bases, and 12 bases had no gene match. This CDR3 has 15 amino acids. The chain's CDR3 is CASSQFQGAPGEQYF. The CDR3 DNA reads TGTGCCAGCAGTCAATTTCAGGGGGCCCCTGGCGAGCAGTACTTC.

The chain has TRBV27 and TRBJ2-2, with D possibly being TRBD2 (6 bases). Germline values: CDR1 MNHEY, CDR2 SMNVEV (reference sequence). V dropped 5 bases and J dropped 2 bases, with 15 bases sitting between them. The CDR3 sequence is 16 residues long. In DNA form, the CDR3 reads TGTGCCAGCAGTCCATCGGACTACCGAAACACCGGGGAGCTGTTTTTT. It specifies CASSPSDYRNTGELFF.

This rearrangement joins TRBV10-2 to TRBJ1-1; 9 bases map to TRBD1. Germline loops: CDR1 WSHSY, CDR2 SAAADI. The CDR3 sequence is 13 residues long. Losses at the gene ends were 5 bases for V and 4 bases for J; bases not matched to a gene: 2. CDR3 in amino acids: CASSSTGGTEAFF. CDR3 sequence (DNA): TGCGCCAGCAGTTCGACAGGGGGCACTGAAGCTTTCTTT.

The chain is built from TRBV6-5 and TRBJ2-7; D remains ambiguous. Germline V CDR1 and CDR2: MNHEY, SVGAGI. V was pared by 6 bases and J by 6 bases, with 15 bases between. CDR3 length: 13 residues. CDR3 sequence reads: CASRPETAREQYF. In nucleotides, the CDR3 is TGTGCCAGCAGACCCGAGACTGCCCGCGAGCAGTACTTC.

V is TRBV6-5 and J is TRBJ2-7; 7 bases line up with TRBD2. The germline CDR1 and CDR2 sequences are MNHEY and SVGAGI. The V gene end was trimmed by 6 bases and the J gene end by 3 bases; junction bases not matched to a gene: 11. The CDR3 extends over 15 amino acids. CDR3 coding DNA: TGTGCCAGCAGACTCCTAGCGGAGACCAACTACGAGCAGTACTTC. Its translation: CASRLLAETNYEQYF.

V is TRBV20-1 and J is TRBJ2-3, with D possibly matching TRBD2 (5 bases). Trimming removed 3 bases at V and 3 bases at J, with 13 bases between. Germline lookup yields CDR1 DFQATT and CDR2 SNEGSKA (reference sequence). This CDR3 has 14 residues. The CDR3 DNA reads TGCAGTGCTAGTACCGCGGGTAAAACAGATACGCAGTATTTT. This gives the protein CSASTAGKTDTQYF.

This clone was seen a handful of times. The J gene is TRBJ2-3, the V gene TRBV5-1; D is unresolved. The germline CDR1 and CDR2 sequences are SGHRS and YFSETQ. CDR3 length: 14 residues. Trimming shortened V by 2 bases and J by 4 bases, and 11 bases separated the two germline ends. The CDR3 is CASSLLDVSDTQYF. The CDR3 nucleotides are TGCGCCAGCAGCTTATTAGATGTTTCAGATACGCAGTATTTT.

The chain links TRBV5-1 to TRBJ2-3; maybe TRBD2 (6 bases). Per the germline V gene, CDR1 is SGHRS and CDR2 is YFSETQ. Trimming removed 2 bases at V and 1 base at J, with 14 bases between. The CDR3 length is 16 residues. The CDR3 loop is CASSLQAGRGTDTQYF. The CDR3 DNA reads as TGCGCCAGCAGCTTACAAGCGGGCAGGGGCACAGATACGCAGTATTTT.

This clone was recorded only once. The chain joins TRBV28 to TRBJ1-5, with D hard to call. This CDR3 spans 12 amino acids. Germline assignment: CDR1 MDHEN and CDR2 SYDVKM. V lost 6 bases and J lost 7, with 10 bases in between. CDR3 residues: CASRTGGQPQHF. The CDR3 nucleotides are TGTGCCAGCAGGACGGGTGGGCAGCCCCAGCATTTT.

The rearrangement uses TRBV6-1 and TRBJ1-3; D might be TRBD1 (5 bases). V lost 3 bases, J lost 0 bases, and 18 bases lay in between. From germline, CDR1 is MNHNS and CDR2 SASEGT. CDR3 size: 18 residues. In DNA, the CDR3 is TGTGCCAGCAGTGACACGATGACAGTTATCCTCTCTGGAAACACCATATATTTT. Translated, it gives CASSDTMTVILSGNTIYF.

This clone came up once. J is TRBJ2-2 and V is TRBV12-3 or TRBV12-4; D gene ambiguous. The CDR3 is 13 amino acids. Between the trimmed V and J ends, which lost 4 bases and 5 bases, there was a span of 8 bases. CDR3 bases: TGTGCCAGCAGTTCCCTCTTAACCGGGGAGCTGTTTTTT. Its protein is CASSSLLTGELFF.

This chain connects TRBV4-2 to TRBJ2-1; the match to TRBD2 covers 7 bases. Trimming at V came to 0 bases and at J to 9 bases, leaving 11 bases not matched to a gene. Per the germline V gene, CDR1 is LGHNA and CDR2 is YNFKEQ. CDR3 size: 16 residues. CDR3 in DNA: TGTGCCAGCAGCCAAGATAGCTCAGCGGGGAGGGGTGAGCAGTTCTTC. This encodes CASSQDSSAGRGEQFF.

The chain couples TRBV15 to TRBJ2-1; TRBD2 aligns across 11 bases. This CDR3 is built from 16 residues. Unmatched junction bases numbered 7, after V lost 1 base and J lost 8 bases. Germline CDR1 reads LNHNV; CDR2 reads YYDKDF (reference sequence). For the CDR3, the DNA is TGTGCCACCAGCAGAGGGTCTCCGGGACTAGCGGATGAGCAGTTCTTC. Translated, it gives CATSRGSPGLADEQFF.

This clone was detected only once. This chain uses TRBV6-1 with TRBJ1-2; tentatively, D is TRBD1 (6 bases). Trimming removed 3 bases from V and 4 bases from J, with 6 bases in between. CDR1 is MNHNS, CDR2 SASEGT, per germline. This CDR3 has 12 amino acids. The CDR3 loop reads CASSDRGYGYTF. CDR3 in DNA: TGTGCCAGCAGTGACAGGGGCTATGGCTACACCTTC.

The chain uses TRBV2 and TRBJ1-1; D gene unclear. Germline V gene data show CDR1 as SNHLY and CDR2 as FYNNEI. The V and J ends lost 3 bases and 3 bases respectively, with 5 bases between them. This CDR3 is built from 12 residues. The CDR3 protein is CASSEGHTEAFF. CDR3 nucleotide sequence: TGTGCCAGCAGTGAGGGCCACACTGAAGCTTTCTTT.

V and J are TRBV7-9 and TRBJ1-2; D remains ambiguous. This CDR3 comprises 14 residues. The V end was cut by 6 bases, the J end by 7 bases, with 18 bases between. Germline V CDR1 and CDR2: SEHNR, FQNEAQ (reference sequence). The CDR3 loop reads CASSYAGVAGGYTF. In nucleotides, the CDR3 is TGTGCCAGCAGTTACGCTGGAGTCGCTGGTGGCTACACCTTC.

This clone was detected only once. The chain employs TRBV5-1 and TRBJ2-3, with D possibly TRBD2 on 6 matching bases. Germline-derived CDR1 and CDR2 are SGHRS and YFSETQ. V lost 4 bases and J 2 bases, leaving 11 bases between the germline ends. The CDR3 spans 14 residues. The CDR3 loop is CASSGDWITDTQYF. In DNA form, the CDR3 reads TGCGCCAGCAGCGGGGACTGGATCACAGATACGCAGTATTTT.

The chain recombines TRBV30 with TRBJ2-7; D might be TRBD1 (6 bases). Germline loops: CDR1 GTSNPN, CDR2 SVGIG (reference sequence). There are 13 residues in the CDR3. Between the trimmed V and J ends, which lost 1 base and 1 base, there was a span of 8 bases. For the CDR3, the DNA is TGTGCCTGGAGTGCGGACAGTTCCTACGAGCAGTACTTC. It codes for CAWSADSSYEQYF.

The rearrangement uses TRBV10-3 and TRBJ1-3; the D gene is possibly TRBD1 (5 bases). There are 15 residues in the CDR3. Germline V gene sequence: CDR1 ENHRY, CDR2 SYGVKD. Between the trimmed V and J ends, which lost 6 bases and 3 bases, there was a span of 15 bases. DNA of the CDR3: TGTGCCATCAGGGATTCCGGGGGGTTTGGAAACACCATATATTTT. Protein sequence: CAIRDSGGFGNTIYF.

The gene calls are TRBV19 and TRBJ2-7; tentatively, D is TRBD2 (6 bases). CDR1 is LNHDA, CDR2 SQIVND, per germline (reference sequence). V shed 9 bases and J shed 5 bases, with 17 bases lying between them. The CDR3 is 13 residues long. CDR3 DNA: TGTGCCAGCGATAATGGGGGGTCCCACGAGCAGTACTTC. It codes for CASDNGGSHEQYF.

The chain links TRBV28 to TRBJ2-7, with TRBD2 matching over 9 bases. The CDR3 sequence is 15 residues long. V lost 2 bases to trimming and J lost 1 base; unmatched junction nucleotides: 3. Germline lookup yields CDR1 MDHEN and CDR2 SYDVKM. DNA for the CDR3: TGTGCCAGCAGTTTAGGCGGGAGGGGATCCTACGAGCAGTACTTC. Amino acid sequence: CASSLGGRGSYEQYF.

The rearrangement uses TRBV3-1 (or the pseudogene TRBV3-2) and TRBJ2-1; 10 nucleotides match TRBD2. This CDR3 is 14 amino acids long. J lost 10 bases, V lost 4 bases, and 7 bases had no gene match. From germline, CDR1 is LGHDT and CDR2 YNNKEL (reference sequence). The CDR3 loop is CASSLGTSVEEQFF. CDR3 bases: TGTGCCAGCAGCCTTGGGACTAGCGTCGAGGAGCAGTTCTTC.

The CDR3 is CASSLASGTVNYEQYF. The CDR3 DNA reads TGCGCCAGCAGCTTGGCCTCCGGGACAGTTAACTACGAGCAGTACTTC. This chain joins TRBV5-1 and TRBJ2-7; 7 positions match TRBD1. The CDR3 totals 16 residues. V lost 0 bases to trimming and J lost 3 bases; unmatched junction nucleotides: 9. Germline V gene data show CDR1 as SGHRS and CDR2 as YFSETQ.

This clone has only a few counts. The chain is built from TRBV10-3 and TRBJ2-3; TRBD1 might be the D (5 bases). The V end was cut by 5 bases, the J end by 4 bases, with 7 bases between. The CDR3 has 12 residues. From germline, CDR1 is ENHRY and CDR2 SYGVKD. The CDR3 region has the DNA TGTGCCATCAGTCTACAGGCAGATACGCAGTATTTT. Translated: CAISLQADTQYF.

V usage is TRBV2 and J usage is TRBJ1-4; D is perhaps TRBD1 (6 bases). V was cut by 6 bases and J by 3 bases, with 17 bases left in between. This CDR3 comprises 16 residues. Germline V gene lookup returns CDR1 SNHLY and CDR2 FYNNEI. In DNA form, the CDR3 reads TGTGCCAGCAGCGGGGCCGGGGGGGCGGCTAATGAAAAACTGTTTTTT. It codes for CASSGAGGAANEKLFF.